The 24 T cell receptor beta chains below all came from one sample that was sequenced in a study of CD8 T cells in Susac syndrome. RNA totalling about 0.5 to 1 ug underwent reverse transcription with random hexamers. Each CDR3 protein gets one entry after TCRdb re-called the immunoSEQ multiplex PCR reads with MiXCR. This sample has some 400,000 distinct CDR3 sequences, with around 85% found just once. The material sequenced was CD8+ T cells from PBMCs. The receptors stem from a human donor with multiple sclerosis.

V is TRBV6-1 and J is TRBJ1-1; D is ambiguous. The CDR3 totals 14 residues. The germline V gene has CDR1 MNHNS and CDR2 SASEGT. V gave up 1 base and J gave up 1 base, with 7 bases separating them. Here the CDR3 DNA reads TGTGCCAGCAGTGAAGTCTCGGCGAACACTGAAGCTTTCTTT. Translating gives CASSEVSANTEAFF.

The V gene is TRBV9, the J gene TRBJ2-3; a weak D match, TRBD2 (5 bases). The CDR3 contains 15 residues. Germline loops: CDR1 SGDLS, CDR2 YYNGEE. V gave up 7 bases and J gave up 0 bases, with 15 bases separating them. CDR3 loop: CASDRGTTSTDTQYF. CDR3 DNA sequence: TGTGCCAGCGACCGGGGTACGACTAGCACAGATACGCAGTATTTT. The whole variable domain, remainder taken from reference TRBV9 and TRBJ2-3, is DSGVTQTPKHLITATGQRVTLRCSPRSGDLSVYWYQQSLDQGLQFLIQYYNGEERAKGNILERFSAQQFPDLHSELNLSSLELGDSALYFCASDRGTTSTDTQYFGPGTRLTVL.

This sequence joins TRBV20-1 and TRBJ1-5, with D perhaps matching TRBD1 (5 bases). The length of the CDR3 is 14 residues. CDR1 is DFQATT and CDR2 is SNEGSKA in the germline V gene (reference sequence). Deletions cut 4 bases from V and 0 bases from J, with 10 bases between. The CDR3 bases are TGCAGTGCTACAGGGTCGACTAGCAATCAGCCCCAGCATTTT. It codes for CSATGSTSNQPQHF.

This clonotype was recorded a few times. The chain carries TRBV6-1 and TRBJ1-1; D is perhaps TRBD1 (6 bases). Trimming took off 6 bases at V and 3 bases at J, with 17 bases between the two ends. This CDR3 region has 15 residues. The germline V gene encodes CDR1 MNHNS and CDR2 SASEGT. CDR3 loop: CASRYGQYTDTEAFF. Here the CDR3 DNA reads TGTGCCAGCAGGTACGGACAGTATACTGACACTGAAGCTTTCTTT.

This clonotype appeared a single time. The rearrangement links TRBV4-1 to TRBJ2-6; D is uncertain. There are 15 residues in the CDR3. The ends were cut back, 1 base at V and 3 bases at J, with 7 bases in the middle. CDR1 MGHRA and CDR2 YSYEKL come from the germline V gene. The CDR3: CASSQGPIGANVLTF. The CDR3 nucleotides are TGCGCCAGCAGCCAAGGCCCTATTGGGGCCAACGTCCTGACTTTC.

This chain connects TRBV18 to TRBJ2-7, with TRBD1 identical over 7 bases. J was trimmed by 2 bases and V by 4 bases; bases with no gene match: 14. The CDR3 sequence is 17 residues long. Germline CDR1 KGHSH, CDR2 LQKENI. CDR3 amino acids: CASSLLTPGQEAYEQYF. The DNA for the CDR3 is TGTGCCAGCTCACTATTAACCCCTGGACAGGAAGCCTACGAGCAGTACTTC. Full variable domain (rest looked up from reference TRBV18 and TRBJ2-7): NAGVMQNPRHLVRRRGQEARLRCSPMKGHSHVYWYRQLPEEGLKFMVYLQKENIIDESGMPKERFSAEFPKEGPSILRIQQVVRGDSAAYFCASSLLTPGQEAYEQYFGPGTRLTVT.

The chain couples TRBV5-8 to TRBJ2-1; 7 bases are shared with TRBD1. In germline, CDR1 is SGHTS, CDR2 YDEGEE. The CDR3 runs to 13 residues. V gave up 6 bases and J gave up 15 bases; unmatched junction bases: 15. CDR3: CASNNFDRDPLFF. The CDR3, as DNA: TGTGCCAGCAACAACTTCGACAGGGATCCTTTGTTCTTC.

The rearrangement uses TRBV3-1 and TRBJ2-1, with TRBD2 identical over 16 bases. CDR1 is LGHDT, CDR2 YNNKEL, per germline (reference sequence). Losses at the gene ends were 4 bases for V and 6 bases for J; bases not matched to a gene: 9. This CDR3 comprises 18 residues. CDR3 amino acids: CASSLGTSGGAGGNEQFF. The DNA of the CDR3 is TGTGCCAGCAGCCTCGGGACTAGCGGGGGGGCGGGGGGCAATGAGCAGTTCTTC.

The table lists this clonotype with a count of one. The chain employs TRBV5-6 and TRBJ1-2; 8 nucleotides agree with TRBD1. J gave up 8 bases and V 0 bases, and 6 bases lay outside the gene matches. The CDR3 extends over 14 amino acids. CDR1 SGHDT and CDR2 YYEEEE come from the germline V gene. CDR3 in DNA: TGTGCCAGCAGCTTGGTAGGACAGGGCGGCGGCTACACCTTC. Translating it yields CASSLVGQGGGYTF.

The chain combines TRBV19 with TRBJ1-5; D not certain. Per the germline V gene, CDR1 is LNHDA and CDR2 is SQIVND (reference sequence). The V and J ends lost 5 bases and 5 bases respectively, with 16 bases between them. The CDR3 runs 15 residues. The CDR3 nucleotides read TGTGCCAGTAGTCCACGTTTAACTGCTTATCAGCCCCAGCATTTT. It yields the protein CASSPRLTAYQPQHF.

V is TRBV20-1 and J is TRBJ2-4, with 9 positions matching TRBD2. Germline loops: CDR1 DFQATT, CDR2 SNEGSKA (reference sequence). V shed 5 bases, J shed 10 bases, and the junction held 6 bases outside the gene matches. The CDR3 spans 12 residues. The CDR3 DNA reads TGCAGTGCTGGGACTAGCTGGGTGATTCAGTACTTC. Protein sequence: CSAGTSWVIQYF.

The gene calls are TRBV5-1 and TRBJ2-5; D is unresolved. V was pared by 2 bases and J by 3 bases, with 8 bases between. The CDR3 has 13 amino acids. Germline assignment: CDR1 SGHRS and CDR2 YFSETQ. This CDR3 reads CASSFRPKETQYF. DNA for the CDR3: TGCGCCAGCAGCTTTCGCCCCAAAGAGACCCAGTACTTC.

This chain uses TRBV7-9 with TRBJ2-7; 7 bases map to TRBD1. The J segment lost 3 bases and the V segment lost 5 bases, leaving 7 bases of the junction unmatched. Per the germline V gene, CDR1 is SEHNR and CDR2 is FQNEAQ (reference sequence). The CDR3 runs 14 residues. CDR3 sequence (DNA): TGTGCCAGCAGCACCAGACAGGGTAACTACGAGCAGTACTTC. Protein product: CASSTRQGNYEQYF.

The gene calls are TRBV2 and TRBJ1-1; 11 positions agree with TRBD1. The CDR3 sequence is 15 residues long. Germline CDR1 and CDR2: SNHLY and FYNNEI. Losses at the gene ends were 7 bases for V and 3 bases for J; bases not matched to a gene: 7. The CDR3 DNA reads TGTGCCAGCACCCGGGACAGGGGGATCGACACTGAAGCTTTCTTT. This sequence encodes CASTRDRGIDTEAFF.

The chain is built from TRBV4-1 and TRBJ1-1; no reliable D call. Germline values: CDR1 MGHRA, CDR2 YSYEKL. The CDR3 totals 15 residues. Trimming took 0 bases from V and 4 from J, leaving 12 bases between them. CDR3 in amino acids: CASSQEAGLGTEAFF. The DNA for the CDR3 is TGCGCCAGCAGCCAAGAAGCGGGGTTGGGCACTGAAGCTTTCTTT.

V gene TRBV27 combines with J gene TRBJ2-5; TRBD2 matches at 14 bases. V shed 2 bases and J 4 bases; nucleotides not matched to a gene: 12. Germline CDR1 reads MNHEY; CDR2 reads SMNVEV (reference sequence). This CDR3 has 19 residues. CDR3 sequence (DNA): TGTGCCAGCAGTTTAGCAGGGACTAGCGGGGGCCCGGTGCTAGAGACCCAGTACTTC. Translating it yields CASSLAGTSGGPVLETQYF.

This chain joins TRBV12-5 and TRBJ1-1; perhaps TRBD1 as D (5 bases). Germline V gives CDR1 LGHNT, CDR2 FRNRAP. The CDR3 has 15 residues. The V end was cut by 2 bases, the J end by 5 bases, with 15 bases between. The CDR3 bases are TGTGCTAGTGGTTTGTCCCAGGGTGTACTGACTGAAGCTTTCTTT. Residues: CASGLSQGVLTEAFF.

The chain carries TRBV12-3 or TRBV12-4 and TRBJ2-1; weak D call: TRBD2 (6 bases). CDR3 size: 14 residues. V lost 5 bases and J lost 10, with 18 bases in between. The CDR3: CASSGLPRPDEQFF. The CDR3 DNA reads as TGTGCCAGCAGTGGACTACCCAGGCCGGACGAGCAGTTCTTC.

In DNA form, the CDR3 reads TGTGCCAGCAGCCCCGAACTAGCGGCCGGGGAGCTGTTTTTT. Translating it yields CASSPELAAGELFF. The chain joins TRBV11-2 to TRBJ2-2; the match to TRBD2 covers 8 bases. From germline, CDR1 is SGHAT and CDR2 FQNNGV. This CDR3 is built from 14 residues. Trimming at V came to 5 bases and at J to 6 bases, leaving 5 bases not matched to a gene.

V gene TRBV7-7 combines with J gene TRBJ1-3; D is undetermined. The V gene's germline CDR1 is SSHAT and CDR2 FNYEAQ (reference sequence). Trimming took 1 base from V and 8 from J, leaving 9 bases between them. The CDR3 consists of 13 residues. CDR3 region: CASSLEWGDTIYF. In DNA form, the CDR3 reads TGTGCCAGCAGCTTAGAATGGGGAGACACCATATATTTT. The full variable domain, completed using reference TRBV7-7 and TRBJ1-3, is GAGVSQSPRYKVTKRGQDVTLRCDPISSHATLYWYQQALGQGPEFLTYFNYEAQPDKSGLPSDRFSAERPEGSISTLTIQRTEQRDSAMYRCASSLEWGDTIYFGEGSWLTVV.

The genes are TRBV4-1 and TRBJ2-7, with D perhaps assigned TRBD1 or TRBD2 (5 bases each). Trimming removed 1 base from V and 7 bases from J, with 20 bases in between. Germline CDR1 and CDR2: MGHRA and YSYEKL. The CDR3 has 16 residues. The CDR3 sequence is CASSQVTGTGESEQYF. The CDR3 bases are TGCGCCAGCAGCCAAGTAACCGGGACGGGTGAAAGTGAGCAGTACTTC.

CDR3 loop: CASSYSIQGNNEQFF. The CDR3 nucleotides read TGTGCCAGCAGTTACTCGATCCAGGGAAACAATGAGCAGTTCTTC. J is TRBJ2-1 and V is TRBV6-5, with D perhaps TRBD1 (5 bases). Germline CDR1 MNHEY, CDR2 SVGAGI. V was pared by 0 bases and J by 5 bases, with 11 bases between. The CDR3 length is 15 residues.

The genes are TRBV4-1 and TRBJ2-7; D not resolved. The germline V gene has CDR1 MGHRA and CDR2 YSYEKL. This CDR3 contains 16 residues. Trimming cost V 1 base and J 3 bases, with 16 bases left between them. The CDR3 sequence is CASSQGPSGENYEQYF. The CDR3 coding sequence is TGCGCCAGCAGCCAAGGACCGAGTGGGGAAAACTACGAGCAGTACTTC.

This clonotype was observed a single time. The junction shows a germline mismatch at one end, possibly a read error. For the CDR3, the DNA is TGTGCCAGCAGTTTGGAACGGGGCCCCTCCTACAATGAGCAGCTCTTC. As protein: CASSLERGPSYNEQLF. The chain recombines TRBV27 with TRBJ2-1; D assignment may be TRBD1 or TRBD2 (5 bases each). Germline V lookup: CDR1 MNHEY, CDR2 SMNVEV (reference sequence). The CDR3 extends over 16 amino acids.